These 12 T cell receptor beta chains originate from one sample sequenced in a study of blood T cell repertoires in COVID-19. Data came from immunoSEQ multiplex PCR; TCRdb stores just in-frame clones and leaves some out. The repertoire consists of about 240,000 clones, with roughly four fifths occurring once and the leading ten covering around 5%. The sample comprised peripheral blood. Receptors were obtained from a woman aged 70-85 years with acute or convalescent COVID-19.

The chain carries TRBV6-6 and TRBJ2-7, with TRBD1 as a possible D gene (5 bases). Germline assignment: CDR1 MNHNY and CDR2 SVGAGI (reference sequence). The CDR3 extends over 15 amino acids. V lost 0 bases and J 2 bases, leaving 11 bases between the germline ends. Here the CDR3 reads CASSYSKGPTYEQYF. Here the CDR3 DNA reads TGTGCCAGCAGTTACTCGAAGGGGCCTACCTACGAGCAGTACTTC.

This clone was picked up a small number of times. V gene TRBV5-1 combines with J gene TRBJ1-1; D not resolved. Germline V gene lookup returns CDR1 SGHRS and CDR2 YFSETQ. Trimming took 0 bases from V and 6 from J, leaving 15 bases between them. The CDR3 extends over 15 amino acids. This CDR3 reads CASSLALEGRAEAFF. In DNA form, the CDR3 reads TGCGCCAGCAGCTTGGCGCTAGAAGGGAGGGCTGAAGCTTTCTTT.

V gene TRBV7-2 combines with J gene TRBJ1-5; 7 nucleotides align to TRBD1. This CDR3 has 15 residues. Trimming removed 3 bases from V and 0 bases from J; junction bases left unmatched: 2. The germline V gene encodes CDR1 SGHTA and CDR2 FQGNSA. In DNA form, the CDR3 reads TGTGCCAGCAGCTTGGGACAGTTTAGCAATCAGCCCCAGCATTTT. Residues: CASSLGQFSNQPQHF.

About this clone: Other DNA sequences in the same sample also yield this CDR3. V is TRBV19 and J is TRBJ1-2, with 7 nucleotides matching TRBD1. This CDR3 has 13 amino acids. V shed 6 bases and J 2 bases; nucleotides not matched to a gene: 3. CDR1 is LNHDA, CDR2 SQIVND, per germline (reference sequence). The CDR3 protein is CASSRDSNYGYTF. The CDR3 coding sequence is TGTGCCAGTAGCCGGGACAGCAACTATGGCTACACCTTC.

This sequence joins TRBV24-1 and TRBJ1-2, with 8 bases aligning to TRBD1. Unmatched junction bases numbered 7, after V lost 3 bases and J lost 8 bases. Germline CDR1 KGHDR, CDR2 SFDVKD. The CDR3 contains 14 residues. The CDR3 DNA is TGTGCCACCAGTGATGCAGACAGGGGCGTCGGCTACACCTTC. Translating gives CATSDADRGVGYTF.

The chain has TRBV5-4 and TRBJ2-1; 11 nucleotides align to TRBD1. Germline values: CDR1 SGHNT, CDR2 YYREEE (reference sequence). The CDR3 covers 14 residues. The J segment lost 8 bases and the V segment lost 4 bases, leaving 5 bases of the junction unmatched. CDR3 in amino acids: CASSRDRGSDEQFF. DNA of the CDR3: TGTGCCAGCAGCCGGGACAGGGGGTCGGATGAGCAGTTCTTC. Supplemented by reference TRBV5-4 and TRBJ2-1, the full variable domain reads ETGVTQSPTHLIKTRGQQVTLRCSSQSGHNTVSWYQQALGQGPQFIFQYYREEENGRGNFPPRFSGLQFPNYSSELNVNALELDDSALYLCASSRDRGSDEQFFGPGTRLTVL.

The chain couples TRBV21-1 to TRBJ1-2. TRBV21-1 corresponds to a pseudogene. This CDR3 has 15 residues. The CDR3 DNA reads TGTGCCAGCAGCAACCTTCGAGGGAGGGAGGCTGGCTACACCTTC. Protein: CASSNLRGREAGYTF.

V and J are TRBV30 and TRBJ1-2; a weak D match, TRBD1 (6 bases). Per germline, CDR1 GTSNPN and CDR2 SVGIG (reference sequence). Trimming took off 0 bases at V and 4 bases at J, with 9 bases between the two ends. This CDR3 comprises 13 residues. CDR3 sequence (DNA): TGTGCCTGGAGTGTACGGACAGCCTATGGCTACACCTTC. Translating gives CAWSVRTAYGYTF.

The chain employs TRBV27 and TRBJ2-7, with D perhaps TRBD2 (6 bases). The CDR3 totals 15 residues. Between the trimmed V and J ends, which lost 8 bases and 2 bases, there was a span of 19 bases. Germline-derived CDR1 and CDR2 are MNHEY and SMNVEV (reference sequence). The CDR3, as DNA: TGTGCCAGCGCTTACATAAGCGGGCTAACCTACGAGCAGTACTTC. The encoded protein is CASAYISGLTYEQYF.

This chain uses TRBV6-6 with TRBJ1-6; D is possibly TRBD1 (6 bases). The V end lost 5 bases, the J end lost 4 bases, and 9 bases lay between the germline ends. CDR3 length equals 14 residues. The germline V gene encodes CDR1 MNHNY and CDR2 SVGAGI (reference sequence). The CDR3 reads CASSPGQYNSPLHF. CDR3 in DNA: TGTGCCAGCAGTCCTGGACAGTATAATTCACCCCTCCACTTT.

The chain uses TRBV10-3 and TRBJ2-5; 8 bases align to TRBD2. Trimming at V came to 0 bases and at J to 5 bases, leaving 8 bases not matched to a gene. Germline loops: CDR1 ENHRY, CDR2 SYGVKD. The CDR3 runs 16 residues. The CDR3 sequence: CAISESSGGVGETQYF. CDR3 sequence (DNA): TGTGCCATCAGTGAGTCGAGCGGGGGAGTTGGGGAGACCCAGTACTTC.

This rearrangement joins TRBV7-8 to TRBJ1-1; TRBD1 aligns across 7 bases. J was trimmed by 1 base and V by 5 bases; bases with no gene match: 7. CDR1 and CDR2 from the germline V gene are SGHVS and FQNEAQ. This CDR3 is built from 15 residues. In nucleotides, the CDR3 is TGTGCCAGCAGCCTAAGGACAGGACCGAACACTGAAGCTTTCTTT. Its translation is CASSLRTGPNTEAFF. Full variable domain (outside the CDR3, taken from reference TRBV7-8 and TRBJ1-1): GAGVSQSPRYKVAKRGQDVALRCDPISGHVSLFWYQQALGQGPEFLTYFQNEAQLDKSGLPSDRFFAERPEGSVSTLKIQRTQQEDSAVYLCASSLRTGPNTEAFFGQGTRLTVV.